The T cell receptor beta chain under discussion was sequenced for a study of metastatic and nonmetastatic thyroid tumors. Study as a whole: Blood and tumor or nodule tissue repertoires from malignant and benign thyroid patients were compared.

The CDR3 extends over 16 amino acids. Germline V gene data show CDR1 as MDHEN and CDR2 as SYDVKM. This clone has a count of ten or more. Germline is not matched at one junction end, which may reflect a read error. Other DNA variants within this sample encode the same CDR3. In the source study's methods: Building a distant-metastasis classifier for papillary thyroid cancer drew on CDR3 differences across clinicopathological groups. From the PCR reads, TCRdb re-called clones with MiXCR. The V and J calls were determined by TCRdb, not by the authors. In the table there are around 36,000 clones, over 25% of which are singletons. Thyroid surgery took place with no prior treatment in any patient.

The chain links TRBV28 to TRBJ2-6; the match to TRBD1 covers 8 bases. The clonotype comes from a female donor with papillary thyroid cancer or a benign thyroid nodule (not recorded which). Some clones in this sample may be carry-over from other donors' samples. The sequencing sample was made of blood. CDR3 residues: CASSFAGGGGANVLTF. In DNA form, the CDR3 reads TGCGCCAGCAGTTTCGCAGGGGGCGGTGGGGCCAACGTCCTGACTTTC.